This T cell receptor beta chain appears in the sequencing data of a study of patients and donors after allogeneic stem cell transplantation. The germline CDR1 and CDR2 sequences are LGHNA and YSLEER. The CDR3 loop spans 17 amino acids. Trimming removed 0 bases at V and 4 bases at J, with 16 bases between. TCRdb called the RT-PCR reads again in MiXCR, with one record for every CDR3 protein. The data hold some 200,000 distinct CDR3 sequences, with 41% observed a single time. The source is a human donor who was either an allogeneic HSCT recipient or a stem cell or donor lymphocyte infusion donor (not recorded which). It is not recorded whose cells these are; they may come from a transplant donor. This sequence joins TRBV4-3 and TRBJ2-1; TRBD1 or TRBD2 may be the D gene (5 bases each). Sequences were obtained from blood, either unsorted or a sorted T cell fraction (not recorded which). In nucleotides, the CDR3 is TGCGCCAGCAGCCAAGATGAGGGGCAGGAGATTTACAATGAGCAGTTCTTC. Amino acid sequence: CASSQDEGQEIYNEQFF.